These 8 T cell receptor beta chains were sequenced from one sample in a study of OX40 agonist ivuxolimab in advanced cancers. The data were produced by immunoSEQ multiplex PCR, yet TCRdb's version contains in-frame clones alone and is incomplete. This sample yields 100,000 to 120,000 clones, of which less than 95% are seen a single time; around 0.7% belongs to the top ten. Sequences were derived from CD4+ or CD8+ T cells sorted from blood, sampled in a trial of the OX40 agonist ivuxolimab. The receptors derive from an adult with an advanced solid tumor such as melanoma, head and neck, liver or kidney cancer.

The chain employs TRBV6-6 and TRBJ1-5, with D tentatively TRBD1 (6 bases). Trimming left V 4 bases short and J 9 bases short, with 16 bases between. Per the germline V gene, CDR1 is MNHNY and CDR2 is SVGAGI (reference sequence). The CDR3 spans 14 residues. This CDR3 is CASSSGQRNGPQHF. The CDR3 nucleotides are TGTGCCAGCAGTTCCGGACAGAGGAACGGGCCCCAGCATTTT.

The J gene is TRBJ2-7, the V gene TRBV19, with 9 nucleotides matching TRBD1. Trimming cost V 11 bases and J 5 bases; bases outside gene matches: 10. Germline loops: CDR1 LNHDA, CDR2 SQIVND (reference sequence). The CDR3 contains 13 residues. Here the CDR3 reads CASSGQGDHEQYF. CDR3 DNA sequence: TGTGCCTCCTCGGGACAGGGTGACCACGAGCAGTACTTC.

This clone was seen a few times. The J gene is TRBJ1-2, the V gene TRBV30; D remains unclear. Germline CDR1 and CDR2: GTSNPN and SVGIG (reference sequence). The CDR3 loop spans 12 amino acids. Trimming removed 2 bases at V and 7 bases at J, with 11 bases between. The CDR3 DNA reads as TGTGCCTGGAGTCAGACCCGCAGTGGCTACACCTTC. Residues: CAWSQTRSGYTF.

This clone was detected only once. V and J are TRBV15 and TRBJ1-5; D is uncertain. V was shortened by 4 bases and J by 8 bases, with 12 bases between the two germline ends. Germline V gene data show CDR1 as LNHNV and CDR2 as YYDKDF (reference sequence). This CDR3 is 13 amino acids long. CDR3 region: CATSISFSKPQHF. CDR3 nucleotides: TGTGCCACCAGCATCTCTTTTTCAAAGCCCCAGCATTTT.

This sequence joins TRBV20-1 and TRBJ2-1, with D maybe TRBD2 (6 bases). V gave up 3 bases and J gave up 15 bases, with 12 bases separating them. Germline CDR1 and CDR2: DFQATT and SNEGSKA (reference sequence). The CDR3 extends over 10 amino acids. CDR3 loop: CSASRAGLFF. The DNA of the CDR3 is TGCAGTGCTAGTCGAGCGGGCCTGTTCTTC.

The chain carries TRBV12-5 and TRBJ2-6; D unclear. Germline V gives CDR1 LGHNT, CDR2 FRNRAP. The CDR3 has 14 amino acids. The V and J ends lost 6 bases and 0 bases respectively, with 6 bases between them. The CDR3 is CASGLNSGANVLTF. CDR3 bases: TGTGCTAGTGGCTTAAACTCTGGGGCCAACGTCCTGACTTTC. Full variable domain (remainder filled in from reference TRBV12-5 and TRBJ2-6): DARVTQTPRHKVTEMGQEVTMRCQPILGHNTVFWYRQTMMQGLELLAYFRNRAPLDDSGMPKDRFSAEMPDATLATLKIQPSEPRDSAVYFCASGLNSGANVLTFGAGSRLTVL.

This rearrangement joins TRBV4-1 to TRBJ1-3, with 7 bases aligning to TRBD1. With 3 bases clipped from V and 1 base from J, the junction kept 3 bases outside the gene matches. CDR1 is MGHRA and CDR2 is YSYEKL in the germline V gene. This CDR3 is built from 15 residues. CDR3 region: CASSHLQGSGNTIYF. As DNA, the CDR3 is TGCGCCAGCAGCCACCTACAGGGGTCTGGAAACACCATATATTTT.

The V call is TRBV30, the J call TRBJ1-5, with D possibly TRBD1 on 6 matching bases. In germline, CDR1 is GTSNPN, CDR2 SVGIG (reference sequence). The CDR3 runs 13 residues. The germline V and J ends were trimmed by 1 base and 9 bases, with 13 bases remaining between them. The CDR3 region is CAWSEAGDRPQHF. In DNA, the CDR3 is TGTGCCTGGAGTGAGGCAGGGGATAGGCCCCAGCATTTT.